One and the same sample provided the 30 T cell receptor beta chains below, sequenced in a study of identical twins (dated by TCRdb to between 2015 and 2016). Library method: 5' RACE. Sequencing took place on an Illumina HiSeq 2000. TCRdb reran the public reads through fastp at Q25 and MiXCR, keeping productive beta chains. Every entry covers one CDR3 protein and lists the most common genes and DNA from its rows. This sample has about 720,000 distinct CDR3 sequences in its table, and approximately 18% of those were observed once. Roughly 13% of the sample is taken by the ten largest. The same data also contributed to another study, on T cells expressing NK-cell markers.

The sample consisted of PBMCs. The origin of the receptors is a woman aged 18-29 years in good health.

The chain links TRBV7-2 to TRBJ2-5; possibly TRBD2 for D (5 bases). CDR1 and CDR2 from the germline V gene are SGHTA and FQGNSA. With 4 bases removed from V and 5 bases from J, the gap between germline ends came to 20 bases. The CDR3 totals 16 residues. This CDR3 reads CASSSVGSRPRETQYF. As DNA, the CDR3 is TGTGCCAGCAGCTCGGTAGGGAGCCGGCCAAGGGAGACCCAGTACTTC. The full variable domain, in which reference TRBV7-2 and TRBJ2-5 provide the parts outside the CDR3, is GAGVSQSPSNKVTEKGKDVELRCDPISGHTALYWYRQSLGQGLEFLIYFQGNSAPDKSGLPSDRFSAERTGGSVSTLTIQRTQQEDSAVYLCASSSVGSRPRETQYFGPGTRLLVL.

CDR3 sequence: CASLWKSNNYGYTF. The CDR3 DNA reads as TGTGCCAGTCTTTGGAAGTCGAATAACTATGGCTACACCTTC. The chain carries TRBV12-3 or TRBV12-4 and TRBJ1-2; D gene unclear. This CDR3 spans 14 amino acids. V was pared by 9 bases and J by 1 base, with 15 bases between.

The chain combines TRBV7-9 with TRBJ2-2; D is perhaps TRBD2 (5 bases). The CDR3 has 16 residues. The V end was cut by 6 bases, the J end by 3 bases, with 17 bases between. In germline, CDR1 is SEHNR, CDR2 FQNEAQ (reference sequence). The CDR3, as DNA: TGTGCCAGCAGTTCCCTAGGAGGAAGGGACACCGGGGAGCTGTTTTTT. The encoded protein is CASSSLGGRDTGELFF.

This chain uses TRBV29-1 with TRBJ2-3; the D is unclear. The germline V and J ends were trimmed by 2 bases and 2 bases, with 11 bases remaining between them. This CDR3 is built from 14 residues. Germline assignment: CDR1 SQVTM and CDR2 ANQGSEA. The CDR3 sequence is CSVEILPPTDTQYF. Written as DNA, the CDR3 is TGCAGCGTTGAAATACTCCCTCCCACAGATACGCAGTATTTT.

V usage is TRBV29-1 and J usage is TRBJ1-5; TRBD1 is a possible D gene (5 bases). The germline V gene has CDR1 SQVTM and CDR2 ANQGSEA. Trimming took off 4 bases at V and 1 base at J, with 5 bases between the two ends. The CDR3 is 12 amino acids. The CDR3 DNA reads as TGCAGCGTTGGGGGGAGCAATCAGCCCCAGCATTTT. It translates to CSVGGSNQPQHF.

V usage is TRBV3-1 and J usage is TRBJ1-4; no reliable D call. The germline CDR1 and CDR2 sequences are LGHDT and YNNKEL (reference sequence). Trimming stripped 3 bases from V and 8 bases from J, with 16 bases between. The CDR3 is 15 amino acids. The CDR3 sequence: CASSQALSGKEKLFF. In DNA, the CDR3 is TGTGCCAGCAGCCAGGCTTTGTCGGGTAAGGAAAAACTGTTTTTT.

The chain employs TRBV4-3 and TRBJ2-2; D is ambiguous. Germline-derived CDR1 and CDR2 are LGHNA and YSLEER. The CDR3 covers 15 residues. Trimming took off 2 bases at V and 6 bases at J, with 13 bases between the two ends. This CDR3 reads CASSQIRGFAGELFF. CDR3 nucleotides: TGCGCCAGCAGCCAAATTCGTGGGTTCGCCGGGGAGCTGTTTTTT.

This clonotype was picked up a small number of times. The DNA of the CDR3 is TGCAGTGTTCCAGGGGAGAGCTCCTATAATTCACCCCTCCACTTT. Encoded protein: CSVPGESSYNSPLHF. The genes are TRBV20-1 and TRBJ1-6; D perhaps matches TRBD1 (6 bases). The CDR3 contains 15 residues. The V gene's germline CDR1 is DFQATT and CDR2 SNEGSKA (reference sequence). V dropped 7 bases and J dropped 0 bases, with 13 bases sitting between them.

V gene TRBV20-1 combines with J gene TRBJ2-1; a weak D match, TRBD1 (5 bases). This CDR3 is 17 amino acids long. V was shortened by 0 bases and J by 4 bases, with 19 bases between the two germline ends. Germline CDR1 is DFQATT and CDR2 is SNEGSKA (reference sequence). CDR3 nucleotide sequence: TGCAGTGCTAGAGATTCAAGTAAACAGGTATCTTACAATGAGCAGTTCTTC. This gives the protein CSARDSSKQVSYNEQFF.

This clonotype showed up just a few times. J is TRBJ1-1 and V is TRBV6-5; D unresolved. Germline CDR1 is MNHEY and CDR2 is SVGAGI. This CDR3 is 14 amino acids long. The germline V and J ends were trimmed by 0 bases and 0 bases, with 5 bases remaining between them. The CDR3 DNA is TGTGCCAGCAGTTACTCGCCCATGAACACTGAAGCTTTCTTT. This sequence encodes CASSYSPMNTEAFF.

The chain employs TRBV7-3 and TRBJ1-1; D uncertain. Germline V CDR1 and CDR2: SGHTA, FQGTGA. There are 15 residues in the CDR3. The germline V and J ends were trimmed by 3 bases and 5 bases, with 16 bases remaining between them. CDR3 loop: CASSFSSGPGTEAFF. The DNA of the CDR3 is TGTGCCAGCAGCTTCTCTTCCGGGCCTGGGACTGAAGCTTTCTTT.

In this sample, this clonotype turned up a few times. The rearrangement links TRBV6-2 or TRBV6-3 to TRBJ2-3; TRBD2 matches at 13 bases. The germline V gene has CDR1 MNHEY and CDR2 SVGEGT. The V segment lost 0 bases and the J segment 0 bases; nucleotides outside the gene matches: 12. This CDR3 is built from 21 residues. The CDR3 loop reads CASSYSRFGTSGATSTDTQYF. As DNA, the CDR3 is TGTGCCAGCAGTTACTCGAGGTTTGGGACTAGCGGGGCGACTAGCACAGATACGCAGTATTTT.

This chain connects TRBV6-5 to TRBJ2-2; possibly TRBD2 for D (6 bases). The CDR3 is 16 amino acids. Germline CDR1 MNHEY, CDR2 SVGAGI. Trimming removed 2 bases at V and 5 bases at J, with 15 bases between. The CDR3 nucleotides are TGTGCCAGCAGTTACCAGGACGGGGGATGGACCGGGGAGCTGTTTTTT. Translated, it gives CASSYQDGGWTGELFF.

In its sample, this clonotype was seen a few times. The V call is TRBV5-6, the J call TRBJ2-1; TRBD2 is a possible D gene (6 bases). Germline CDR1 is SGHDT and CDR2 is YYEEEE. V shed 3 bases and J shed 6 bases, with 19 bases lying between them. The length of the CDR3 is 16 residues. This CDR3 is CASSSGWEAGGNEQFF. Here the CDR3 DNA reads TGTGCCAGCAGCTCAGGATGGGAAGCCGGGGGCAATGAGCAGTTCTTC. Combining the CDR3 with reference TRBV5-6 and TRBJ2-1 gives the whole variable domain DAGVTQSPTHLIKTRGQQVTLRCSPKSGHDTVSWYQQALGQGPQFIFQYYEEEERQRGNFPDRFSGHQFPNYSSELNVNALLLGDSALYLCASSSGWEAGGNEQFFGPGTRLTVL.

This clonotype was counted only a few times. The rearrangement joins TRBV6-1 to TRBJ2-3, with 7 bases aligning to TRBD2. With 6 bases clipped from V and 0 bases from J, the junction kept 9 bases outside the gene matches. Germline lookup yields CDR1 MNHNS and CDR2 SASEGT. The CDR3 covers 16 residues. CDR3 sequence: CASRPSASGSTDTQYF. The CDR3, as DNA: TGTGCCAGCAGGCCTTCGGCTAGCGGTAGCACAGATACGCAGTATTTT.

The chain carries TRBV20-1 and TRBJ2-1; D is perhaps TRBD1 (6 bases). The CDR3 loop spans 13 amino acids. Trimming removed 3 bases at V and 5 bases at J, with 11 bases between. CDR1 is DFQATT, CDR2 SNEGSKA, per germline (reference sequence). CDR3 in amino acids: CSASGDINNEQFF. CDR3 DNA: TGCAGTGCTAGTGGGGACATCAACAATGAGCAGTTCTTC.

This chain joins TRBV7-9 and TRBJ2-5, with 8 bases aligning to TRBD2. The CDR3 is 16 residues long. V shed 5 bases and J 10 bases; nucleotides not matched to a gene: 18. Looked up from germline, CDR1 is SEHNR and CDR2 is FQNEAQ (reference sequence). The CDR3 loop reads CASSPSTPAGEEDQYF. The CDR3 DNA follows: TGTGCCAGCAGCCCTAGTACCCCAGCGGGAGAAGAAGACCAGTACTTC.

For the CDR3, the DNA is TGTGCCAGCACCCTGGAGCGGTTCAGTAATGAAAAACTGTTTTTT. This gives the protein CASTLERFSNEKLFF. V gene TRBV2 combines with J gene TRBJ1-4; D is ambiguous. The germline gives CDR1 SNHLY, CDR2 FYNNEI. The CDR3 sequence is 15 residues long. With 7 bases removed from V and 4 bases from J, the gap between germline ends came to 16 bases.

A few counts support this clonotype. The chain carries TRBV30 and TRBJ2-7; 8 bases are shared with TRBD2. V shed 4 bases, J shed 7 bases, and the junction held 18 bases outside the gene matches. Germline lookup yields CDR1 GTSNPN and CDR2 SVGIG (reference sequence). The CDR3 is 16 amino acids. In nucleotides, the CDR3 is TGTGCCTGGACTCAACTACGCGGGAGGAGCCCTAGTGAGCAGTACTTC. The encoded protein is CAWTQLRGRSPSEQYF.

For the CDR3, the DNA is TGCAGTGCTAGAGATACAGTGGGGAGGGGTTATAATTCACCCCTCCACTTT. Its translation: CSARDTVGRGYNSPLHF. The gene calls are TRBV20-1 and TRBJ1-6, with a possible D match to TRBD1 (5 bases). Germline values: CDR1 DFQATT, CDR2 SNEGSKA (reference sequence). Trimming removed 0 bases from V and 4 bases from J, with 16 bases in between. The CDR3 sequence is 17 residues long.

This clonotype was counted only a few times. The V call is TRBV6-5, the J call TRBJ2-1, with D possibly TRBD1 on 5 matching bases. V lost 2 bases and J 6 bases, leaving 14 bases between the germline ends. From germline, CDR1 is MNHEY and CDR2 SVGAGI. This CDR3 has 15 residues. As DNA, the CDR3 is TGTGCCAGCAGTTACCACAGGATGTCACCCAATGAGCAGTTCTTC. As protein: CASSYHRMSPNEQFF.

The rearrangement joins TRBV20-1 to TRBJ2-5, with TRBD2 matching 8 bases. Germline V CDR1 and CDR2: DFQATT, SNEGSKA (reference sequence). This CDR3 spans 14 amino acids. The junction had 5 bases not matched to a gene; V was cut back by 3 bases and J by 2 bases. CDR3 bases: TGCAGTGCTAGTAAGCGGGGGAGACAAGAGACCCAGTACTTC. Translation: CSASKRGRQETQYF.

The V gene is TRBV5-6, the J gene TRBJ2-1; no firm D call. V gave up 5 bases and J gave up 7 bases, with 10 bases separating them. This CDR3 is 12 amino acids long. Germline assignment: CDR1 SGHDT and CDR2 YYEEEE. CDR3: CASRGNWNEQFF. CDR3 DNA sequence: TGTGCCAGCAGAGGAAACTGGAATGAGCAGTTCTTC.

In DNA, the CDR3 is TGTGCCAGCGGGCGGGGGACCCAGTACTTC. Amino acid sequence: CASGRGTQYF. J is TRBJ2-5 and V is TRBV12-3 or TRBV12-4; maybe TRBD2 (6 bases). V lost 8 bases and J lost 7, with 8 bases in between. CDR3 length: 10 amino acids.

This clonotype was recorded a few times. V and J are TRBV7-2 and TRBJ2-5; TRBD2 matches 9 bases. The germline CDR1 and CDR2 sequences are SGHTA and FQGNSA. Germline trimming cut 2 bases from V and 9 bases from J; bases unmatched to any gene: 10. The CDR3 is 15 residues long. CDR3 bases: TGTGCCAGCAGCTTACAGGGTAGCGGGAGTGGGGCCCAGTACTTC. Amino acid sequence: CASSLQGSGSGAQYF.

This clonotype has just a few counts. In nucleotides, the CDR3 is TGTGCCAGCAATACCGGGGGCGGCGGGGACACTGAAGCTTTCTTT. Its translation is CASNTGGGGDTEAFF. V gene TRBV12-3 or TRBV12-4 combines with J gene TRBJ1-1, with D tentatively TRBD1 (6 bases). The ends were cut back, 7 bases at V and 3 bases at J, with 18 bases in the middle. This CDR3 comprises 15 residues.

The J gene is TRBJ2-3, the V gene TRBV7-6, with 10 bases lining up with TRBD1. CDR3 length: 15 residues. V dropped 5 bases and J dropped 6; count of bases not matched to a gene: 8. The germline V gene encodes CDR1 SGHVS and CDR2 FNYEAQ. The CDR3 region has the DNA TGTGCCAGCAGCCCTAGGACAGGGGGAATTGATACGCAGTATTTT. Amino acid sequence: CASSPRTGGIDTQYF.

This sequence joins TRBV20-1 and TRBJ2-3; no clear D gene. V was trimmed by 4 bases and J by 0 bases, leaving 14 bases between them. This CDR3 is 15 amino acids long. From germline, CDR1 is DFQATT and CDR2 SNEGSKA (reference sequence). CDR3 region: CSATFKGGSTDTQYF. The CDR3 coding sequence is TGCAGTGCTACCTTTAAGGGTGGAAGCACAGATACGCAGTATTTT.

The chain links TRBV10-3 to TRBJ2-7, with TRBD2 as a possible D gene (6 bases). V was cut by 0 bases and J by 5 bases, with 11 bases left in between. CDR1 ENHRY and CDR2 SYGVKD come from the germline V gene. This CDR3 has 14 residues. In nucleotides, the CDR3 is TGTGCCATCAGTGAGTCTCGGACTATACACGAGCAGTACTTC. The encoded protein is CAISESRTIHEQYF.

This clonotype has a count of ten or more. The chain has TRBV5-1 and TRBJ2-5, with 9 bases fitting TRBD2. Germline assignment: CDR1 SGHRS and CDR2 YFSETQ. The junction had 5 bases not matched to a gene; V was cut back by 6 bases and J by 5 bases. The CDR3 totals 13 residues. CDR3 sequence: CASMWREGETQYF. In DNA form, the CDR3 reads TGCGCCAGCATGTGGCGGGAGGGTGAGACCCAGTACTTC.